Below, 5 T cell receptor beta chains from the same sample are listed, as sequenced in a study of T cell responses to AZD1222 COVID-19 vaccine. The assay was immunoSEQ multiplex PCR, and TCRdb's table has in-frame clones only and misses some. This table holds some 130,000 clones, about nine tenths found once. Source: peripheral blood, taken on day 0 of AZD1222 vaccination. The receptors derive from an adult in good health.

This clone was observed a handful of times. This chain uses TRBV13 with TRBJ1-2, with D perhaps TRBD1 (5 bases). The CDR3 loop spans 14 amino acids. Trimming stripped 3 bases from V and 5 bases from J, with 13 bases between. The germline V gene has CDR1 PRHDT and CDR2 FYEKMQ (reference sequence). The CDR3: CASSFLQGGYGYTF. DNA of the CDR3: TGTGCCAGCAGCTTTCTGCAGGGAGGATATGGCTACACCTTC.

The rearrangement uses TRBV5-1 and TRBJ1-1, with D unresolved. Trimming left V 4 bases short and J 1 base short, with 8 bases between. CDR1 is SGHRS, CDR2 YFSETQ, per germline. The CDR3 consists of 13 residues. Written as DNA, the CDR3 is TGCGCCAGCAGCCGGGAATCGAACACTGAAGCTTTCTTT. The encoded protein is CASSRESNTEAFF.

The rearrangement uses TRBV7-9 and TRBJ2-7; TRBD1 matches at 9 bases. The V segment lost 5 bases and the J segment 1 base; nucleotides outside the gene matches: 6. Germline V lookup: CDR1 SEHNR, CDR2 FQNEAQ (reference sequence). The CDR3 is made up of 15 amino acids. CDR3 loop: CASSPGQGRSYEQYF. As DNA, the CDR3 is TGTGCCAGCAGCCCCGGACAGGGGAGGTCCTACGAGCAGTACTTC.

The sample holds a few counts of this clone. This sequence joins TRBV12-2 and TRBJ2-7; no DNA check was done on the table's D call, TRBD1. TRBV12-2 is classified as a pseudogene. CDR3 length equals 17 residues. For the CDR3, the DNA is TGTGCAAGTCGCTTCACACCCCGGGACAGGGGATCCTACGAGCAGTACTTC. Protein product: CASRFTPRDRGSYEQYF.

This clone has only a few counts. The J gene is TRBJ2-3, the V gene TRBV6-5; D is undetermined. The CDR3 totals 12 residues. The germline gives CDR1 MNHEY, CDR2 SVGAGI. V dropped 8 bases and J dropped 0 bases, with 6 bases sitting between them. CDR3 nucleotide sequence: TGTGCCAGCTGCCGTAGCACAGATACGCAGTATTTT. As protein: CASCRSTDTQYF.